The clone carrying this T cell receptor beta chain has at least ten counts. Its antigen is not identified. V was pared by 2 bases and J by 6 bases, with 19 bases between. CDR1 and CDR2 (germline): ENHRY, SYGVKD. The CDR3 extends over 16 amino acids. The data derive from a study of T cell repertoires in cytomegalovirus infection. Study in general: Indications of both CMV infection and matching HLA type were provided by public TCR beta signatures.

TCRdb recomputed calls from the reads with MiXCR, one row per CDR3 protein. Among fewer than 550,000 distinct CDR3 sequences listed, approximately 30% were seen once. Study-level points and caveats: Predominance within the ex vivo response was attributable to HLA-C-restricted CMV-specific TCR beta clonotypes. Of the TCR beta families, the public ones yielded a cumulative frequency that identified carriers of CMV plus the relevant HLA.

The rearrangement joins TRBV10-3 to TRBJ1-1, with D possibly matching TRBD1 (5 bases). This receptor was obtained from a human donor in good health (CMV status not recorded). Some clones in this sample may be carry-over from other donors' samples. What was sequenced was PBMCs. For the CDR3, the DNA is TGTGCCATCAGTGAGGGTGGGGTAGGGGATGGGGCTGAAGCTTTCTTT. It is translated as CAISEGGVGDGAEAFF.